This paragraph reports one T cell receptor (beta chain). The data are from a study of cytomegalovirus exposure and HLA in healthy donors. About the research overall: Samples from HLA-typed donors yielded about 85 million unique TCRs in an early data release.

Primers included in the PCR were 60 Vbeta and 13 Jbeta primers. Here immunoSEQ multiplex PCR was the method, and the copy in TCRdb shows in-frame clones only, minus some. The top ten clones hold around 1.5% of a sample with some 180,000 clones, 77% of them seen once. Germline V gene data show CDR1 as MDHEN and CDR2 as SYDVKM. The V end lost 6 bases, the J end lost 3 bases, and 15 bases lay between the germline ends. The CDR3 consists of 15 residues. The chain couples TRBV28 to TRBJ1-3; D perhaps matches TRBD1 (5 bases). The sequenced material came from PBMCs. This TCR came from a man younger than 30 in good health and CMV-seronegative. The CDR3: CASRLPGGNGNTIYF. Written as DNA, the CDR3 is TGTGCCAGCAGGTTACCGGGGGGAAATGGAAACACCATATATTTT.